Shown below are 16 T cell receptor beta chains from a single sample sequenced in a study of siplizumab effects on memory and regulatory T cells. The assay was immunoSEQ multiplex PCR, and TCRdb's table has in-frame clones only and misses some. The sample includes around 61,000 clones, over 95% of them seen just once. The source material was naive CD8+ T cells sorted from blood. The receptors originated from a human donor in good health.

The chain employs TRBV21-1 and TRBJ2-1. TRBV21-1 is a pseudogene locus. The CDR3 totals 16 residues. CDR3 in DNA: TGTGCCAGCAGCAAAGTCTGCAGACGCTCCTACAATGAGCAGTTCTTC. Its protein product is CASSKVCRRSYNEQFF.

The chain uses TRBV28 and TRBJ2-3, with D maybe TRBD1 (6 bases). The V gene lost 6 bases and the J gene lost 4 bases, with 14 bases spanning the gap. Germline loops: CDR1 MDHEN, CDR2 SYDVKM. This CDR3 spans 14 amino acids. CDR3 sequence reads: CASRRRGNPDTQYF. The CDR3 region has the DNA TGTGCCAGCAGGCGAAGGGGGAATCCAGATACGCAGTATTTT.

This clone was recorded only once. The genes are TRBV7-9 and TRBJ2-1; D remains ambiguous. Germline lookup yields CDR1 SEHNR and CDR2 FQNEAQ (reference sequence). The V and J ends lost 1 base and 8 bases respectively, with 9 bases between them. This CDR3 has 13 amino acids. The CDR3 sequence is CASSLGPGDEQFF. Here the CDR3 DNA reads TGTGCCAGCAGCTTAGGACCGGGCGATGAGCAGTTCTTC.

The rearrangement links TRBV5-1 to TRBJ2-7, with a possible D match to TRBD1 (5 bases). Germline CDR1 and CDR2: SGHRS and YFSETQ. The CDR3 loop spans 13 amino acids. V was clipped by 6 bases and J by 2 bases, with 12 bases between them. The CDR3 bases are TGCGCCAGCACCCAGGACACGACCTACGAGCAGTACTTC. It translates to CASTQDTTYEQYF.

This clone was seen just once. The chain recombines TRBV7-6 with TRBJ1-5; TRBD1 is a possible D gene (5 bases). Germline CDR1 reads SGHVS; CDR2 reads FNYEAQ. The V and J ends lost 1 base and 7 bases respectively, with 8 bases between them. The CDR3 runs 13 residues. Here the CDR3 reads CASSLEEGQPQHF. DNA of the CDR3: TGTGCCAGCAGCTTAGAGGAGGGGCAGCCCCAGCATTTT.

CDR3 sequence: CASSWGEEETQYF. In DNA form, the CDR3 reads TGTGCCAGCAGCTGGGGGGAGGAAGAGACCCAGTACTTC. The V gene is TRBV5-4, the J gene TRBJ2-5, with D possibly TRBD2 on 6 matching bases. There are 13 residues in the CDR3. Germline CDR1 and CDR2: SGHNT and YYREEE (reference sequence). Trimming removed 3 bases from V and 3 bases from J, with 9 bases in between.

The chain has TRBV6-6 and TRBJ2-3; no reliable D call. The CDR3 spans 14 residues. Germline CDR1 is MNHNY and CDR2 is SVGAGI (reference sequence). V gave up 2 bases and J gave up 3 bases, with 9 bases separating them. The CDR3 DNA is TGTGCCAGCAGTTACGAAAGATTTACAGATACGCAGTATTTT. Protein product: CASSYERFTDTQYF.

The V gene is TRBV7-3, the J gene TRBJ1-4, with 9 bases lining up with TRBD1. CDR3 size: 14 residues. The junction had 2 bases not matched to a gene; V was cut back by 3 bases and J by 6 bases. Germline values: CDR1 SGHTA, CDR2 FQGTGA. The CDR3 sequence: CASSLGQGDEKLFF. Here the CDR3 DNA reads TGTGCCAGCAGCTTGGGACAGGGTGATGAAAAACTGTTTTTT. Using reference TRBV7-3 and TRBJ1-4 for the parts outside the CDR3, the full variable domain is GAGVSQTPSNKVTEKGKYVELRCDPISGHTALYWYRQSLGQGPEFLIYFQGTGAADDSGLPNDRFFAVRPEGSVSTLKIQRTERGDSAVYLCASSLGQGDEKLFFGSGTQLSVL.

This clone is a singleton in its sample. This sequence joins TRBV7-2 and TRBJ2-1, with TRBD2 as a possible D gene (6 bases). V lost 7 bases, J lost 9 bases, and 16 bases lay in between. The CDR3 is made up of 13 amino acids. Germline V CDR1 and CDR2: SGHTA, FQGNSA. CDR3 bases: TGTGCCAGCAACCTAGTGCAGGAGGGTGAGCAGTTCTTC. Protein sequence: CASNLVQEGEQFF.

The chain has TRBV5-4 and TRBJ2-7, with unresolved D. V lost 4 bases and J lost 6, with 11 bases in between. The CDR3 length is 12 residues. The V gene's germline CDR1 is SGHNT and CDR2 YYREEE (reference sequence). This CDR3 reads CASSATRGEQYF. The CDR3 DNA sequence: TGTGCCAGCAGCGCCACCCGTGGCGAGCAGTACTTC.

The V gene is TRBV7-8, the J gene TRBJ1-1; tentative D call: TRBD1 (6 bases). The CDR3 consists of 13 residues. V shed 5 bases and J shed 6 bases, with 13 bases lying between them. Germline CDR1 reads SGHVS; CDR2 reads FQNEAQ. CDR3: CASSALQGAEAFF. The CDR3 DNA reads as TGTGCCAGCAGCGCTCTACAGGGCGCTGAAGCTTTCTTT.

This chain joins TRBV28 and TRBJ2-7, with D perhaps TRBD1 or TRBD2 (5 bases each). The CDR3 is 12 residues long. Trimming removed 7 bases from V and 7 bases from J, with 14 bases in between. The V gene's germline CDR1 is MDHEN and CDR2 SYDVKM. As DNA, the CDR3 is TGTGCCAGCAAGACAGTCCCGGGAGAGCAGTACTTC. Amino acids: CASKTVPGEQYF.

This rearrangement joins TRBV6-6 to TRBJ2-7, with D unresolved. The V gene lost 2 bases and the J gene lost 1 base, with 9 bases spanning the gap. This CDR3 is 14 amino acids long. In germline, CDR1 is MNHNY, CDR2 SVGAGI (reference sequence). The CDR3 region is CASSYDTGSYEQYF. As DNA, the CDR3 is TGTGCCAGCAGTTACGATACGGGTTCCTACGAGCAGTACTTC.

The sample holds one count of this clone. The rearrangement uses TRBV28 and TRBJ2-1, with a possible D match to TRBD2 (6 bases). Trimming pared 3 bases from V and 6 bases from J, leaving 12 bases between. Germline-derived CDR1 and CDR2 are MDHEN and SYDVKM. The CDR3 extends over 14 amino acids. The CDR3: CASSLAGSGNEQFF. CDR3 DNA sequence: TGTGCCAGCAGTTTGGCCGGGAGTGGCAATGAGCAGTTCTTC.

The CDR3 sequence: CASSLEGDTAFF. DNA of the CDR3: TGCGCCAGCAGCTTGGAGGGGGATACAGCTTTCTTT. The chain joins TRBV5-1 to TRBJ1-1; the D gene is possibly TRBD1 (6 bases). The ends were cut back, 0 bases at V and 10 bases at J, with 10 bases in the middle. The germline gives CDR1 SGHRS, CDR2 YFSETQ. The length of the CDR3 is 12 residues.

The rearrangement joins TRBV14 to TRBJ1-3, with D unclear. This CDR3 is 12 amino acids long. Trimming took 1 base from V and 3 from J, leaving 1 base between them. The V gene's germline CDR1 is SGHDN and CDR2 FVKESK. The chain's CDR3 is CASSQVGNTIYF. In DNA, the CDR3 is TGTGCCAGCAGCCAAGTTGGAAACACCATATATTTT. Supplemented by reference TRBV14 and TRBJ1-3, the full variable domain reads EAGVTQFPSHSVIEKGQTVTLRCDPISGHDNLYWYRRVMGKEIKFLLHFVKESKQDESGMPNNRFLAERTGGTYSTLKVQPAELEDSGVYFCASSQVGNTIYFGEGSWLTVV.